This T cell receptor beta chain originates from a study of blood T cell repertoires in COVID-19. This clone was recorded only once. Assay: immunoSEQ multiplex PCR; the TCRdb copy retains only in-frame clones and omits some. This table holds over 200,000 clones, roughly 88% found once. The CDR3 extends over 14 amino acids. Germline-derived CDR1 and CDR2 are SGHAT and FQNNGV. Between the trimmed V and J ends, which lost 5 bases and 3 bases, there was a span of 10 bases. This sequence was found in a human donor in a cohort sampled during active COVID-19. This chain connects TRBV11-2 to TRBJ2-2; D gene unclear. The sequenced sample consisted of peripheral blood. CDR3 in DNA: TGTGCCAGCAGCCCCCCGTCCGACACCGGGGAGCTGTTTTTT. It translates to CASSPPSDTGELFF.